A single count supports the clone carrying this T cell receptor beta chain. Per the original data handling: Amplification of reference gene primers was used by the study to estimate nucleated cell counts. Sequenced by immunoSEQ multiplex PCR; TCRdb stores in-frame clones only, minus some. That table supplies the V and J calls and clone size; D and trimming were determined from the DNA. The sample shows some 200,000 clones, under 90% of them seen only once. The sample comes from a study of blood T cell repertoires in COVID-19. Study-wide context: Acute-phase and convalescent COVID-19 samples originated in the United States, Italy and Spain.

Participants were aged about 18 to 89 years from approximately 25 US areas. The CDR3 is 16 amino acids. Germline V gene data show CDR1 as LGHNA and CDR2 as YNFKEQ. Trimming took 0 bases from V and 6 from J; bases not matched to a gene: 6. This TCR was recovered from a woman between 45 and 60 years old who had been exposed to COVID-19. Sequencing was carried out using PBMCs or T cells enriched from blood (not recorded which). The rearrangement joins TRBV4-2 to TRBJ2-5; 11 positions match TRBD2. CDR3: CASSQEALAGEKTQYF. The CDR3 DNA sequence: TGTGCCAGCAGCCAAGAAGCACTAGCGGGGGAAAAGACCCAGTACTTC.